This is a list of T cell receptor beta chains from one sample in a study of Graves' ophthalmopathy and Graves' hyperthyroidism. MiXCR, applied by TCRdb to the multiplex PCR reads, yields one record per CDR3 protein. This sample yields hundreds of thousands of distinct CDR3 sequences, of which about 16% are seen a single time; around 6.6% belongs to the top ten. Sample: peripheral blood. The receptor source for this set is a woman aged 18-35 years with stable Graves' hyperthyroidism. Each CDR3 is given with its conserved first and last residue. A D gene is named only where the DNA matches it firmly. Clone size is stated in some rows and not others, as once, few, many or a class when expanded.

V	J	D	size	DNA	CDR3
TRBV2	TRBJ1-2	.	.	TGTGCCAGCAGTGAACTGATCGAGGGCAGGAATGGCTACACCTTC	CASSELIEGRNGYTF
TRBV19	TRBJ1-2	.	many	TGTGCCAGTAGTATTTCCCCAGGGGTCTCGAATGGCTACACCTTC	CASSISPGVSNGYTF
TRBV7-9	TRBJ2-7	.	.	TGTGCCAGCAGCTCCTCTTCGACAGGCTTGGGGGAGCAGTACTTC	CASSSSSTGLGEQYF
TRBV7-8	TRBJ1-1	.	.	TGTGCCAGCAGCCCCGGTCGAGCGGTGAACACTGAAGCTTTCTTT	CASSPGRAVNTEAFF
TRBV5-1	TRBJ2-5	TRBD2	.	TGCGCCAGCAGCCAGGGACTAGGGCCCCAAGAGACCCAGTACTTC	CASSQGLGPQETQYF
TRBV12-3/TRBV12-4	TRBJ1-5	TRBD1	many	TGTGCCAGCAACCCTGGACAGGGACCTCATCAGCCCCAGCATTTT	CASNPGQGPHQPQHF
TRBV12-5	TRBJ1-5	TRBD1	many	TGTGCTAGTGGCGACCCCGGGACAGGGAGCAATCAGCCCCAGCATTTT	CASGDPGTGSNQPQHF
TRBV6-5	TRBJ1-2	.	many	TGTGCCAGCAGTTCGCGATCTAACTATGGCTACACCTTC	CASSSRSNYGYTF
TRBV29-1	TRBJ1-2	.	many	TGCAGCGCTTTGCCGGGGCCCAACTATGGCTACACCTTC	CSALPGPNYGYTF
TRBV24-1	TRBJ2-7	TRBD1	.	TGTGCCACCAGTGACGCCGGGACAGCCTACGAGCAGTACTTC	CATSDAGTAYEQYF
TRBV2	TRBJ2-7	.	many	TGTGCCAGCAGTAGGGGAGCCCAATACGAGCAGTACTTC	CASSRGAQYEQYF
TRBV19	TRBJ1-2	.	many	TGTGCCAGTAGTATAGATCGAGGCAGGGGAAACTATGGCTACACCTTC	CASSIDRGRGNYGYTF
TRBV7-3	TRBJ2-2	.	many	TGTGCCAGCAGGGTGGGATCTAACACCGGGGAGCTGTTTTTT	CASRVGSNTGELFF
TRBV2	TRBJ2-5	TRBD2	.	TGTGCCAGCAGTTTAGCGGGGGGCTCCCTTAAAGAGACCCAGTACTTC	CASSLAGGSLKETQYF
TRBV5-1	TRBJ2-2	TRBD1	many	TGCGCCAGCAGCTTGGGGATGACAGGGGCCGGGGAGCTGTTTTTT	CASSLGMTGAGELFF
TRBV6-5	TRBJ1-1	.	many	TGTGCCAGCAGTTACTTGTCAGGTTTGGACACTGAAGCTTTCTTT	CASSYLSGLDTEAFF
TRBV7-7	TRBJ2-2	.	few	TGTGCTAGCAGCCCGAGGGGACATTTCACCGGGGAGCTGTTTTTT	CASSPRGHFTGELFF